The sequence of this TCR beta chain was determined in a study of T cell changes during pregnancy in multiple sclerosis. Using immunoSEQ multiplex PCR, the repertoire was profiled, and TCRdb retains in-frame clones only, with some absent. The table includes tens of thousands of clones, 85% to 95% detected once. The source is a female donor with multiple sclerosis, enrolled in a pregnancy study. Sequenced material: CD8+ T cells from peripheral blood mononuclear cells, taken in the second trimester of pregnancy.

The CDR3 bases are TGTGCCAGCGGCAGGGCATACAATGAGCAGTTCTTC. Protein: CASGRAYNEQFF. The chain has TRBV6-5 and TRBJ2-1; maybe TRBD1 (5 bases). This CDR3 has 12 residues. Looked up from germline, CDR1 is MNHEY and CDR2 is SVGAGI. V was pared by 8 bases and J by 4 bases, with 9 bases between.